This T cell receptor beta chain appears in the sequencing data of a study of control samples from healthy donors and cancer patients (dated by TCRdb to the early 2020s). Remarks on this clone: Which antigen it targets is not known. Base qualities are not recorded, but no much larger clone differs from it by a single base.

The cysteine opens and the phenylalanine closes a CDR3 of 13 amino acids. This entry keeps only the CDR3 DNA: 39 bases, framed from base 1. The V end loses 7 bases and the J end loses 3 bases, and a stretch of 12 bases separates them. CDR1 and CDR2 are read off the germline V gene as MDHEN and SYDVKM. Libraries were constructed by the immunoSEQ multiplex PCR assay. TCRdb holds this immuneACCESS table with in-frame rearrangements only. Some clones are missing; in checked studies, unresolved V genes explain under half, and the rest has no known cause. This sample is represented by some 130,000 clones; roughly 91% of them were singletons. The ten largest clones capture about 1.7% of the sample.

The sequenced sample consisted of PBMCs. The chain couples TRBV28 to TRBJ1-1; the D gene lacks a confident call. The sequence derives from a man aged 50-59 years with head and neck cancer. The nucleotide sequence is given as TGTGCCAGCAACCCCGGGTTACACACTGAAGCTTTCTTT. This translates into CASNPGLHTEAFF. The variable domain in full, with residues beyond the CDR3 obtained from the reference TRBV28 and TRBJ1-1 genes, is DVKVTQSSRYLVKRTGEKVFLECVQDMDHENMFWYRQDPGLGLRLIYFSYDVKMKEKGDIPEGYSVSREKKERFSLILESASTNQTSMYLCASNPGLHTEAFFGQGTRLTVV.